The 11 T cell receptor beta chains listed next were all sequenced from one sample in a study of blood T cell repertoires in COVID-19. Repertoires were generated with immunoSEQ multiplex PCR, while TCRdb's copy carries only in-frame clones and drops some. The sample has about 300,000 clones, around 84% seen once; the top ten hold around 1.8%. The source material was PBMCs or T cells enriched from blood (not recorded which). These receptors were collected from a woman in her 30s who had been exposed to COVID-19.

The genes are TRBV28 and TRBJ2-7; the match to TRBD1 covers 10 bases. Germline loops: CDR1 MDHEN, CDR2 SYDVKM. Trimming cost V 6 bases and J 4 bases; bases outside gene matches: 6. The length of the CDR3 is 14 residues. CDR3 residues: CASSSDRGRYEQYF. CDR3 nucleotide sequence: TGTGCCAGCAGCTCAGACAGGGGGCGATACGAGCAGTACTTC.

This chain joins TRBV7-9 and TRBJ1-1; D gene ambiguous. This CDR3 comprises 16 residues. Per the germline V gene, CDR1 is SEHNR and CDR2 is FQNEAQ (reference sequence). V lost 5 bases to trimming and J lost 5 bases, with 21 bases between them. CDR3 sequence (DNA): TGTGCCAGCAGCCAACCGGGATCCGGGTTGGGGACTGAAGCTTTCTTT. The encoded protein is CASSQPGSGLGTEAFF.

This clone was detected only a few times. The chain joins TRBV3-1 (or the pseudogene TRBV3-2) to TRBJ2-1, with 7 nucleotides matching TRBD1. Germline assignment: CDR1 LGHDT and CDR2 YNNKEL (reference sequence). This CDR3 comprises 14 residues. V shed 0 bases, J shed 9 bases, and the junction held 5 bases outside the gene matches. The DNA for the CDR3 is TGTGCCAGCAGCCAAGATAACAGGGGCGGTGAGCAGTTCTTC. This translates into CASSQDNRGGEQFF.

A single count supports this clone. The CDR3: CASSIESSYNEQFF. In DNA, the CDR3 is TGTGCCAGTAGTATCGAGAGCTCCTACAATGAGCAGTTCTTC. V is TRBV19 and J is TRBJ2-1; D is uncertain. Trimming pared 3 bases from V and 0 bases from J, leaving 6 bases between. CDR3 length equals 14 residues. Germline-derived CDR1 and CDR2 are LNHDA and SQIVND (reference sequence).

CDR3 DNA: TGCGCCAGCAGCCAAGATAAAACGGGTGGAAACACCATATATTTT. As protein: CASSQDKTGGNTIYF. This chain links TRBV4-3 with TRBJ1-3; D is unclear. The germline gives CDR1 LGHNA, CDR2 YSLEER. V lost 0 bases, J lost 3 bases, and 9 bases lay in between. The CDR3 covers 15 residues.

The V and J genes are TRBV6-6 and TRBJ2-7, with 8 bases fitting TRBD1. In germline, CDR1 is MNHNY, CDR2 SVGAGI (reference sequence). The length of the CDR3 is 15 residues. V dropped 5 bases and J dropped 0; count of bases not matched to a gene: 6. The CDR3 here is CASSQSGTGSYEQYF. CDR3 nucleotides: TGTGCCAGCAGTCAAAGTGGGACAGGCTCCTACGAGCAGTACTTC.

J is TRBJ2-2 and V is TRBV14; D possibly corresponds to TRBD1 (5 bases). Trimming cost V 2 bases and J 1 base, with 11 bases left between them. Germline lookup yields CDR1 SGHDN and CDR2 FVKESK. The CDR3 consists of 16 residues. CDR3 in DNA: TGTGCCAGCAGCCAATATAGAACAGGGAACACCGGGGAGCTGTTTTTT. As protein: CASSQYRTGNTGELFF.

The V and J genes are TRBV7-4 and TRBJ2-3; 10 nucleotides align to TRBD2. This CDR3 region has 15 residues. Germline V gene sequence: CDR1 SGHVT, CDR2 SQSDAQ. J gave up 2 bases and V 5 bases, and 4 bases lay outside the gene matches. In DNA form, the CDR3 reads TGTGCCAGCAGCGGGACTAGCGCCTCCACAGATACGCAGTATTTT. Translating it yields CASSGTSASTDTQYF.

This chain links TRBV28 with TRBJ1-2; D perhaps matches TRBD1 (6 bases). The CDR3 extends over 13 amino acids. V was pared by 2 bases and J by 4 bases, with 8 bases between. Looked up from germline, CDR1 is MDHEN and CDR2 is SYDVKM. The CDR3 region is CASSLRQVYGYTF. For the CDR3, the DNA is TGTGCCAGCAGTTTAAGACAGGTCTATGGCTACACCTTC.

This rearrangement joins TRBV19 to TRBJ1-2; 7 bases fit TRBD1. Germline CDR1 and CDR2: LNHDA and SQIVND (reference sequence). There are 13 residues in the CDR3. Germline trimming cut 6 bases from V and 5 bases from J; bases unmatched to any gene: 6. As DNA, the CDR3 is TGTGCCAGTAGGGGCGCAGGGGGGTATGGCTACACCTTC. This translates into CASRGAGGYGYTF. Full variable domain (missing parts from reference TRBV19 and TRBJ1-2): DGGITQSPKYLFRKEGQNVTLSCEQNLNHDAMYWYRQDPGQGLRLIYYSQIVNDFQKGDIAEGYSVSREKKESFPLTVTSAQKNPTAFYLCASRGAGGYGYTFGSGTRLTVV.

This chain connects TRBV27 to TRBJ2-3; 8 bases are shared with TRBD2. Looked up from germline, CDR1 is MNHEY and CDR2 is SMNVEV (reference sequence). CDR3 length: 19 amino acids. V lost 1 base and J lost 4; bases outside the gene matches: 16. CDR3 sequence reads: CASSLYPLGREGLPDTQYF. The CDR3 nucleotides read TGTGCCAGCAGTTTATACCCGCTTGGTCGGGAGGGCCTTCCAGATACGCAGTATTTT.